The sequence of this TCR beta chain was determined in a study of blood T cell repertoires in COVID-19. The V gene's germline CDR1 is SGHAT and CDR2 FQNNGV. The CDR3 length is 16 residues. J lost 8 bases, V lost 5 bases, and 11 bases had no gene match. Using immunoSEQ multiplex PCR, the repertoire was profiled, and TCRdb retains in-frame clones only, with some absent. The sample carries about 220,000 clones, 86% recorded once. The TCR originated in a man aged 25 to 45 who had recovered from COVID-19. Specimen: peripheral blood. The chain employs TRBV11-2 and TRBJ1-6; 8 positions match TRBD1. The CDR3 DNA follows: TGTGCCAGCAGCAGCCTGAGACAGGGGAGTTATTCACCCCTCCACTTT. Amino acids: CASSSLRQGSYSPLHF.